Below are 6 T cell receptor beta chains sequenced from a single sample in a study of follicular helper T cells after annual influenza vaccination. Sequenced by immunoSEQ multiplex PCR; TCRdb stores in-frame clones only, minus some. The table shows thousands of clones, with about 90% occurring only once. Time point indicated: 2015-2016 season, pre-vaccination. The sample consisted of CXCR5+ CD38- circulating T follicular helper cells from blood, taken on the day of influenza vaccination. Subset indicated: circulating Tfh, non-naive CD4+CXCR5+PD-1+ (ICOS+CD38+ or ICOS-CD38-). Receptor source: an adult who received the influenza vaccine.

This rearrangement joins TRBV19 to TRBJ2-7; tentatively, D is TRBD1 or TRBD2 (5 bases each). This CDR3 is 12 amino acids long. The V end lost 3 bases, the J end lost 6 bases, and 9 bases lay between the germline ends. The germline CDR1 and CDR2 sequences are LNHDA and SQIVND (reference sequence). The CDR3 sequence: CASSINGGEQYF. In DNA, the CDR3 is TGTGCCAGTAGTATTAATGGGGGCGAGCAGTACTTC.

This clone appeared a few times. CDR3: CSTNPRTGGRGQFF. CDR3 in DNA: TGCAGCACCAACCCAAGGACAGGGGGCCGTGGGCAGTTCTTC. This chain connects TRBV29-1 to TRBJ2-1, with 11 bases lining up with TRBD1. Per germline, CDR1 SQVTM and CDR2 ANQGSEA. This CDR3 is built from 14 residues. Losses at the gene ends were 8 bases for V and 12 bases for J; bases not matched to a gene: 15.

V usage is TRBV27 and J usage is TRBJ1-5, with unresolved D. Trimming took 5 bases from V and 5 from J, leaving 10 bases between them. Germline CDR1 is MNHEY and CDR2 is SMNVEV (reference sequence). The CDR3 covers 13 residues. The CDR3 here is CASSLKADQPQHF. The CDR3 nucleotides read TGTGCCAGCAGTCTAAAAGCTGATCAGCCCCAGCATTTT.

The J gene is TRBJ1-5, the V gene TRBV4-3, with D uncertain. This CDR3 contains 15 residues. CDR1 LGHNA and CDR2 YSLEER come from the germline V gene. Deletions cut 1 base from V and 4 bases from J, with 11 bases between. The CDR3 DNA sequence: TGCGCCAGCAGCCAAGGCGGTGGGGATAATCAGCCCCAGCATTTT. It translates to CASSQGGGDNQPQHF.

V gene TRBV30 combines with J gene TRBJ1-4; D unclear. Germline V gene data show CDR1 as GTSNPN and CDR2 as SVGIG (reference sequence). The CDR3 sequence is 16 residues long. V gave up 2 bases and J gave up 0 bases, with 13 bases separating them. CDR3 DNA: TGTGCCTGGAGTCCCCGGACCCGCGCAACTAATGAAAAACTGTTTTTT. Translation gives CAWSPRTRATNEKLFF.

The J gene is TRBJ1-2, the V gene TRBV10-3, with 8 bases fitting TRBD1. The CDR3 is 13 amino acids. V trimming: 5 bases; J trimming: 4 bases; junction bases outside the gene matches: 3. CDR1 and CDR2 (germline): ENHRY, SYGVKD. The CDR3: CAISNDRGYGYTF. CDR3 DNA sequence: TGTGCCATCAGTAACGACAGGGGCTATGGCTACACCTTC.